This paragraph reports one T cell receptor beta chain. This entry belongs to a study of synovial regulatory T cells in juvenile arthritis. Libraries were prepared by immunoSEQ multiplex PCR; TCRdb keeps only in-frame clonotypes and omits some of them. The repertoire shows 8,000 to 10,000 clones; the top ten hold 0.9% to 1.3%. Patients had median age around 11 years, range 2.4-22.9. What was sequenced was Treg cells from blood. Subset described: remaining (HLA-DR-negative) circulating blood Treg cells. This clonotype was obtained from a donor younger than 30 with juvenile idiopathic arthritis.

The CDR3 spells CASRGPDRGAGANVLTF. V is TRBV7-3 and J is TRBJ2-6; absent DNA, TCRdb's TRBD1 call cannot be checked. Germline-derived CDR1 and CDR2 are SGHTA and FQGTGA. CDR3 size: 17 residues. No DNA is listed.